These 3 T cell receptor beta chains came from one sample sequenced in a study of blood T cell repertoires in COVID-19. Generated by immunoSEQ multiplex PCR, the TCRdb table keeps only in-frame clones and is missing some. The table includes 200,000 or so clones, about 85% detected once. Source material: peripheral blood. These receptor sequences come from a man between 65 and 85 years old with active or convalescent COVID-19.

The chain employs TRBV20-1 and TRBJ2-1; 7 nucleotides agree with TRBD2. The CDR3 is made up of 14 amino acids. The V gene's germline CDR1 is DFQATT and CDR2 SNEGSKA (reference sequence). Unmatched junction bases numbered 4, after V lost 3 bases and J lost 2 bases. The CDR3 coding sequence is TGCAGTGCTAGTGTGGCGGGAGCCTACAATGAGCAGTTCTTC. It translates to CSASVAGAYNEQFF.

The V gene is TRBV11-2, the J gene TRBJ1-6, with 7 bases that match TRBD1. There are 14 residues in the CDR3. The trim removed 5 bases at V and 5 bases at J, leaving 3 bases unmatched. CDR1 SGHAT and CDR2 FQNNGV come from the germline V gene. CDR3 nucleotides: TGTGCCAGCAGCCCAGGACAGGATAATTCACCCCTCCACTTT. Its protein product is CASSPGQDNSPLHF. The variable domain in full, with the rest retrieved from reference TRBV11-2 and TRBJ1-6, is EAGVAQSPRYKIIEKRQSVAFWCNPISGHATLYWYQQILGQGPKLLIQFQNNGVVDDSQLPKDRFSAERLKGVDSTLKIQPAKLEDSAVYLCASSPGQDNSPLHFGNGTRLTVT.

The chain carries TRBV9 and TRBJ1-3, with 9 bases lining up with TRBD1. The germline CDR1 and CDR2 sequences are SGDLS and YYNGEE. The CDR3 has 15 residues. V lost 4 bases to trimming and J lost 2 bases; unmatched junction nucleotides: 4. The CDR3 protein is CASSWGQGTGNTIYF. CDR3 in DNA: TGTGCCAGCAGCTGGGGACAGGGTACTGGAAACACCATATATTTT.